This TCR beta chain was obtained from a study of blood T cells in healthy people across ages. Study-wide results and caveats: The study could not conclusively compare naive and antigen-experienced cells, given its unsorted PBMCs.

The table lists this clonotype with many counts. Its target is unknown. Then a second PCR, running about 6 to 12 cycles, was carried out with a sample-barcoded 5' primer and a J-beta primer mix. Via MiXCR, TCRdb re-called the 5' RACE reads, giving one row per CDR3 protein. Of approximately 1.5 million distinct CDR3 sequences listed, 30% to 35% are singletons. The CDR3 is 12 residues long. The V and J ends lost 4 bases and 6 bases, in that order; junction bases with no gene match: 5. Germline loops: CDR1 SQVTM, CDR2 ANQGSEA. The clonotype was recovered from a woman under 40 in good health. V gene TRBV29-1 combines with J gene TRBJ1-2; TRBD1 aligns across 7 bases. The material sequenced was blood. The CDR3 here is CSVVSGGNGYTF. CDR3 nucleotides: TGCAGCGTTGTGTCAGGGGGAAATGGCTACACCTTC.